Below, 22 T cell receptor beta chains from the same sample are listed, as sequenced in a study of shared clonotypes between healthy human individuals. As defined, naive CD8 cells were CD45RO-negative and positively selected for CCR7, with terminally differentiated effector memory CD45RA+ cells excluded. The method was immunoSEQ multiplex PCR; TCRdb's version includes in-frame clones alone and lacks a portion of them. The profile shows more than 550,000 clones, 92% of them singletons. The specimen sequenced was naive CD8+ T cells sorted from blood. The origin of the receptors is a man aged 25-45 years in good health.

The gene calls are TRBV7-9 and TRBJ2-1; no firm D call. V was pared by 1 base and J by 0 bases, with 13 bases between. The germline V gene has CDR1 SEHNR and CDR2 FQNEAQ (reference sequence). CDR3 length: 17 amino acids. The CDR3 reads CASSLDPWRSSYNEQFF. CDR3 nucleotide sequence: TGTGCCAGCAGCTTAGACCCCTGGCGGAGCTCCTACAATGAGCAGTTCTTC.

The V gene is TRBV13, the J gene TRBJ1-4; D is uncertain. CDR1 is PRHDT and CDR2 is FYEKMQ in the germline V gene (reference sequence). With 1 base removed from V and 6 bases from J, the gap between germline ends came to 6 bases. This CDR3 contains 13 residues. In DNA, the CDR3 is TGTGCCAGCAGCTTAGTTGGAGATGAAAAACTGTTTTTT. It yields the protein CASSLVGDEKLFF.

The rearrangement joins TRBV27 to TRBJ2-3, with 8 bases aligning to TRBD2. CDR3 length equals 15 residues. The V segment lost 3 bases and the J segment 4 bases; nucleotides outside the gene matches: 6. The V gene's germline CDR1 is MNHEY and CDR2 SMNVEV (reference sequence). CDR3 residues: CASSFQRELADTQYF. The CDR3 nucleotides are TGTGCCAGCAGTTTCCAGCGGGAGTTGGCAGATACGCAGTATTTT.

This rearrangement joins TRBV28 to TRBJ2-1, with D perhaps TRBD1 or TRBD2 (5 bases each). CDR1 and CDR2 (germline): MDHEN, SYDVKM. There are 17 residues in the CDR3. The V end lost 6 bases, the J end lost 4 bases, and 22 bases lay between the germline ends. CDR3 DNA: TGTGCCAGCAGCCACGGTCCTTACCGGGACCTTTACAATGAGCAGTTCTTC. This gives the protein CASSHGPYRDLYNEQFF.

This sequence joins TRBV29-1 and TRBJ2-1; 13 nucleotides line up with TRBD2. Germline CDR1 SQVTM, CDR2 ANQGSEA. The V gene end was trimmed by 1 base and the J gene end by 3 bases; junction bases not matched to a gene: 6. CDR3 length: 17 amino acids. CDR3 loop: CSVEGTSGRGVYNEQFF. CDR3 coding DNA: TGCAGCGTTGAAGGAACTAGCGGGAGGGGGGTCTACAATGAGCAGTTCTTC.

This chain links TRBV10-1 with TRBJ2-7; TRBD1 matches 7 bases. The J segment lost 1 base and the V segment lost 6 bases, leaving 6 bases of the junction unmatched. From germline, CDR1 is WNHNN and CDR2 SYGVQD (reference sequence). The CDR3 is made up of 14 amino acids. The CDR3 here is CASSDHRGSYEQYF. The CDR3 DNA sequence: TGCGCCAGCAGCGACCACAGGGGATCCTACGAGCAGTACTTC.

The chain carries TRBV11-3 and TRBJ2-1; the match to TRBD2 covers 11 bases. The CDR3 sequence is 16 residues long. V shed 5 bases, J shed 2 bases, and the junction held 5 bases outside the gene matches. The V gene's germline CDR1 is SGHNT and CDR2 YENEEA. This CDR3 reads CASSRGLAEPYNEQFF. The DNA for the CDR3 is TGTGCCAGCAGCCGGGGACTAGCGGAACCCTACAATGAGCAGTTCTTC.

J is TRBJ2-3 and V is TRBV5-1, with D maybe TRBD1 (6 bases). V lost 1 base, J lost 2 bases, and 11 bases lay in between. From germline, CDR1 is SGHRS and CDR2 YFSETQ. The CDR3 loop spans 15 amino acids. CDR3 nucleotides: TGCGCCAGCAGCTTGACGACAGGAGTCACAGATACGCAGTATTTT. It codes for CASSLTTGVTDTQYF.

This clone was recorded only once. CDR3 DNA: TGTGCCTGGAGTGTATTTGCAGGGCTGGAAACTAACTATGGCTACACCTTC. It yields the protein CAWSVFAGLETNYGYTF. The chain carries TRBV30 and TRBJ1-2, with D perhaps matching TRBD1 (5 bases). Germline V gene lookup returns CDR1 GTSNPN and CDR2 SVGIG (reference sequence). V dropped 0 bases and J dropped 0 bases, with 17 bases sitting between them. This CDR3 has 17 residues. The full variable domain, rest sourced from reference TRBV30 and TRBJ1-2, is SQTIHQWPATLVQPVGSPLSLECTVEGTSNPNLYWYRQAAGRGLQLLFYSVGIGQISSEVPQNLSASRPQDRQFILSSKKLLLSDSGFYLCAWSVFAGLETNYGYTFGSGTRLTVV.

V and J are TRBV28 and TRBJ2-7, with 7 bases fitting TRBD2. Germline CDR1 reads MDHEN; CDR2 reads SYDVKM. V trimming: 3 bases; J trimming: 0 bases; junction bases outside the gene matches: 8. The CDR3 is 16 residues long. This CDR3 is CASSLVGGLYSYEQYF. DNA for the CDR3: TGTGCCAGCAGTTTGGTGGGGGGGTTGTACTCCTACGAGCAGTACTTC.

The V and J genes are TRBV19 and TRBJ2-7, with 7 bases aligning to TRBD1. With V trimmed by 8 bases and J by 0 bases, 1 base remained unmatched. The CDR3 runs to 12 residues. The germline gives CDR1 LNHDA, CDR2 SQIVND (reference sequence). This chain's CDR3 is CASGDSSYEQYF. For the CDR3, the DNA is TGTGCCAGTGGGGACAGCTCCTACGAGCAGTACTTC.

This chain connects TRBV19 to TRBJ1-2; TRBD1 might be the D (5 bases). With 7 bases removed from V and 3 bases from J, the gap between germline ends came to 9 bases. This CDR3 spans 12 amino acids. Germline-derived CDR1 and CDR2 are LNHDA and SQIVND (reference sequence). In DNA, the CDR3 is TGTGCCAGTACATCAGGGTACTATGGCTACACCTTC. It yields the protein CASTSGYYGYTF.

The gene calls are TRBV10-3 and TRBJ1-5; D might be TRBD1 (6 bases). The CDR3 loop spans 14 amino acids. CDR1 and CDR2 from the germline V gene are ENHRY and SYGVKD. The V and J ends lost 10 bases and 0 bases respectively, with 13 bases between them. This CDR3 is CATADSASNQPQHF. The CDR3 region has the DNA TGTGCCACCGCGGACAGTGCTAGCAATCAGCCCCAGCATTTT.

The CDR3 region has the DNA TGTGCCAGCAGCTACCTTGGGGATGAGCAGTTCTTC. This gives the protein CASSYLGDEQFF. The chain employs TRBV5-8 and TRBJ2-1; no firm D call. V lost 3 bases and J lost 8, with 9 bases in between. Germline CDR1 and CDR2: SGHTS and YDEGEE. There are 12 residues in the CDR3.

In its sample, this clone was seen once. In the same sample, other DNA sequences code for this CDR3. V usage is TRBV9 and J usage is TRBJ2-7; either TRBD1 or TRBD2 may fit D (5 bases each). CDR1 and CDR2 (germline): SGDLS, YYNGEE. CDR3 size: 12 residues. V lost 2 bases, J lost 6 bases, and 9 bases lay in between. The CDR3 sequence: CASSVGAGEQYF. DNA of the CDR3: TGTGCCAGCAGCGTCGGGGCGGGCGAGCAGTACTTC.

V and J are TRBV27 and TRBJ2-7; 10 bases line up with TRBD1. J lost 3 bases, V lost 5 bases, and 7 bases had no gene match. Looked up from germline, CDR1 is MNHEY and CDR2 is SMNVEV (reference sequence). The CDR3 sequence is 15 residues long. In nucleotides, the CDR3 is TGTGCCAGCAGTGGGGGGACAGGGGACGGCTACGAGCAGTACTTC. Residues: CASSGGTGDGYEQYF.

This CDR3 reads CASSLGTLNTEAFF. The CDR3 DNA sequence: TGCGCCAGCAGCTTAGGGACACTGAACACTGAAGCTTTCTTT. The chain couples TRBV5-1 to TRBJ1-1, with a tentative D call TRBD1 (6 bases). The CDR3 length is 14 residues. V was shortened by 2 bases and J by 0 bases, with 8 bases between the two germline ends. Germline V lookup: CDR1 SGHRS, CDR2 YFSETQ.

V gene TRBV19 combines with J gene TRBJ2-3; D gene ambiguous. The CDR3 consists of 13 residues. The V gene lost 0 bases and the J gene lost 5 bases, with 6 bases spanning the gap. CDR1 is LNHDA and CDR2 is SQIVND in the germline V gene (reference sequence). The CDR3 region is CASSIDYGDTQYF. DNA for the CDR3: TGTGCCAGTAGTATAGACTACGGAGATACGCAGTATTTT.

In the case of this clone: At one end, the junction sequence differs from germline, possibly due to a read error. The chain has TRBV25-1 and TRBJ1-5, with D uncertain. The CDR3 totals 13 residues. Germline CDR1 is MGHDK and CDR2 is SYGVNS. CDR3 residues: CASSQYSNQPQHF. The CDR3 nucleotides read TGTGCCAGCAGTCAATATAGCAATCAGCCCCAGCATTTT.

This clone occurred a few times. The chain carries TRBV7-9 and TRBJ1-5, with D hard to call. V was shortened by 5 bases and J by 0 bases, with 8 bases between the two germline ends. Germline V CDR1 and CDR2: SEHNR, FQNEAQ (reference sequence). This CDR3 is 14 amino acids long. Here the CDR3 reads CASSPGYSNQPQHF. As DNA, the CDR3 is TGTGCCAGCAGCCCCGGTTATAGCAATCAGCCCCAGCATTTT.

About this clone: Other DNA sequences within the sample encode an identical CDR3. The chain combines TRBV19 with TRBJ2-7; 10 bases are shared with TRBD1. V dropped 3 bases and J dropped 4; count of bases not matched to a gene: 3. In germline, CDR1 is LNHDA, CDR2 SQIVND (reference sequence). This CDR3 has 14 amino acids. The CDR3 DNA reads TGTGCCAGTAGTATCGGGACAGGGGAATACGAGCAGTACTTC. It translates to CASSIGTGEYEQYF.

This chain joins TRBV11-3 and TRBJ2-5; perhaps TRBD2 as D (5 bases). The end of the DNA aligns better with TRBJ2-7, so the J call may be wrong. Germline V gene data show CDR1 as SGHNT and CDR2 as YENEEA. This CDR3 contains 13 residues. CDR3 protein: CASSWTGSYEQYF. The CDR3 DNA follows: TGTGCCAGCAGCTGGACGGGAAGCTACGAGCAGTACTTC.